These 30 T cell receptor beta chains originate from one sample sequenced in a study of T cell repertoires in cytomegalovirus infection. No antigen is known for these receptors. TCRdb reanalysed the reads using MiXCR and keeps one entry per CDR3 protein. Among over 100,000 distinct CDR3 sequences, around 31% were seen once, and the ten largest hold about 81%. The source material was CD8+ T cells from cultured PBMCs, sampled from culture after CMV antigen stimulation. These receptors all stem from a human donor in good health (CMV status not recorded). Some clones in this sample may be carry-over from other donors' samples.

This chain connects TRBV2 to TRBJ1-5, with D perhaps matching TRBD1 (5 bases). This CDR3 is built from 13 residues. The V gene's germline CDR1 is SNHLY and CDR2 FYNNEI. V was clipped by 7 bases and J by 9 bases, with 16 bases between them. The CDR3 is CASTSGSIRPQHF. The CDR3 DNA follows: TGTGCCAGCACCTCAGGGTCAATCAGGCCCCAGCATTTT.

This clonotype appeared once. The chain combines TRBV19 with TRBJ1-2; D remains ambiguous. The CDR3 is made up of 14 amino acids. Germline V gene sequence: CDR1 LNHDA, CDR2 SQIVND (reference sequence). The V and J ends lost 7 bases and 4 bases respectively, with 16 bases between them. The CDR3 here is CASNTSPAGYGYTF. The CDR3 DNA sequence: TGTGCCAGTAACACTTCCCCGGCGGGCTATGGCTACACCTTC.

This clonotype was seen many times. The genes are TRBV12-3 or TRBV12-4 and TRBJ2-1; the D gene could be TRBD1 or TRBD2 (6 bases each). V lost 6 bases, J lost 15 bases, and 18 bases lay in between. This CDR3 region has 12 residues. The CDR3 sequence: CASSLGGGGLFF. CDR3 bases: TGTGCCAGCAGCCTCGGAGGGGGTGGCTTGTTCTTC.

The chain links TRBV5-6 to TRBJ2-7, with TRBD1 identical over 11 bases. Germline CDR1 SGHDT, CDR2 YYEEEE. This CDR3 comprises 14 residues. V dropped 4 bases and J dropped 3; count of bases not matched to a gene: 3. Here the CDR3 reads CASSRDRGNYEQYF. For the CDR3, the DNA is TGTGCCAGCAGCCGGGACAGGGGGAACTACGAGCAGTACTTC.

Only a few counts were recorded for this clonotype. The gene calls are TRBV7-6 and TRBJ1-2, with a tentative D call TRBD1 (5 bases). With 3 bases removed from V and 2 bases from J, the gap between germline ends came to 13 bases. The CDR3 is 15 amino acids. Germline loops: CDR1 SGHVS, CDR2 FNYEAQ. CDR3 sequence reads: CASSFGDVGNYGYTF. For the CDR3, the DNA is TGTGCCAGCAGCTTTGGGGACGTCGGGAACTATGGCTACACCTTC.

This clonotype was seen ten or more times. The chain uses TRBV27 and TRBJ1-1; perhaps TRBD1 as D (5 bases). The CDR3 has 14 residues. With 3 bases removed from V and 5 bases from J, the gap between germline ends came to 13 bases. In germline, CDR1 is MNHEY, CDR2 SMNVEV (reference sequence). DNA for the CDR3: TGTGCCAGCAGTTTCGGCAGGGTGGGTACTGAAGCTTTCTTT. As protein: CASSFGRVGTEAFF.

This clonotype was seen a few times. This could be a read error, since a much larger clone is one nucleotide away. The chain couples TRBV7-9 to TRBJ1-1; weak D call: TRBD1 (6 bases). V was clipped by 5 bases and J by 8 bases, with 24 bases between them. CDR1 and CDR2 (germline): SEHNR, FQNEAQ (reference sequence). There are 16 residues in the CDR3. CDR3 loop: CASSQQDSTGSIEAFF. CDR3 DNA sequence: TGTGCCAGCAGCCAACAGGATTCCACAGGGTCAATCGAAGCTTTCTTT.

This clonotype occurred many times. The chain couples TRBV7-2 to TRBJ1-1; 7 bases are a match to TRBD1. Looked up from germline, CDR1 is SGHTA and CDR2 is FQGNSA. V trimming: 2 bases; J trimming: 3 bases; junction bases outside the gene matches: 12. The CDR3 is 17 residues long. CDR3 sequence reads: CASSLRATGLIDTEAFF. The DNA for the CDR3 is TGTGCCAGCAGCTTAAGGGCGACAGGGTTAATCGACACTGAAGCTTTCTTT.

This clonotype was observed a few times. V usage is TRBV6-1 and J usage is TRBJ2-2, with 8 bases that match TRBD2. V shed 8 bases, J shed 6 bases, and the junction held 11 bases outside the gene matches. The CDR3 has 15 residues. Germline CDR1 MNHNS, CDR2 SASEGT. The CDR3 protein is CASHTGGELAGELFF. The DNA for the CDR3 is TGTGCCAGCCACACGGGAGGGGAACTCGCCGGGGAGCTGTTTTTT.

The chain employs TRBV10-3 and TRBJ1-2, with D perhaps matching TRBD1 (6 bases). CDR1 and CDR2 from the germline V gene are ENHRY and SYGVKD. The CDR3 length is 13 residues. Trimming stripped 0 bases from V and 7 bases from J, with 9 bases between. This CDR3 reads CAISESADSGYTF. CDR3 sequence (DNA): TGTGCCATCAGTGAGTCGGCGGACAGTGGCTACACCTTC.

This sequence joins TRBV12-3 or TRBV12-4 and TRBJ2-1; D may be TRBD1 (6 bases). The CDR3 loop spans 16 amino acids. V shed 2 bases and J shed 0 bases, with 11 bases lying between them. DNA of the CDR3: TGTGCCAGCAGTTTACCAGGGGCACTCTCCTACAATGAGCAGTTCTTC. Protein: CASSLPGALSYNEQFF.

Remarks on this clonotype: A much bigger clone sits one base away, suggesting this may be a read error. No conserved phenylalanine or tryptophan ends this CDR3, so it is likely a read error. The CDR3 DNA follows: TGTGCCAGCAGCCCCCAGGGGGGCTCCTACAATGAGCAGTTCTCC. This codes for CASSPQGGSYNEQFS. The rearrangement uses TRBV28 and TRBJ2-1, with a possible D match to TRBD1 (7 bases). Trimming removed 6 bases from V and 0 bases from J, with 12 bases in between. CDR1 and CDR2 (germline): MDHEN, SYDVKM. The CDR3 is 15 residues long.

The V gene is TRBV6-1, the J gene TRBJ1-1; possibly TRBD1 for D (5 bases). CDR1 is MNHNS and CDR2 is SASEGT in the germline V gene. The V gene lost 4 bases and the J gene lost 0 bases, with 9 bases spanning the gap. The CDR3 sequence is 14 residues long. The CDR3 coding sequence is TGTGCCAGCAGTGTTGGGGCTATGAACACTGAAGCTTTCTTT. This sequence encodes CASSVGAMNTEAFF.

The chain uses TRBV6-1 and TRBJ1-4, with D perhaps TRBD1 (5 bases). Germline CDR1 reads MNHNS; CDR2 reads SASEGT. The germline V and J ends were trimmed by 7 bases and 6 bases, with 12 bases remaining between them. This CDR3 is built from 13 residues. As DNA, the CDR3 is TGTGCCAGCACCAGATTCAGGGATGAAAAACTGTTTTTT. This codes for CASTRFRDEKLFF.

This clonotype occurred a few times. The CDR3 reads CASSYRGQDTEAFF. The CDR3 DNA is TGTGCCAGCAGTTATCGCGGTCAGGACACTGAAGCTTTCTTT. The chain is built from TRBV6-5 and TRBJ1-1; D gene uncertain. Germline V CDR1 and CDR2: MNHEY, SVGAGI. The V end lost 3 bases, the J end lost 3 bases, and 11 bases lay between the germline ends. The CDR3 extends over 14 amino acids.

The rearrangement joins TRBV27 to TRBJ2-2, with D hard to call. Germline lookup yields CDR1 MNHEY and CDR2 SMNVEV (reference sequence). With 9 bases removed from V and 4 bases from J, the gap between germline ends came to 3 bases. The CDR3 runs 10 residues. The DNA of the CDR3 is TGTGCCAGTGGCACCGGGGAGCTGTTTTTT. This sequence encodes CASGTGELFF.

V usage is TRBV7-2 and J usage is TRBJ2-5, with TRBD2 matching 10 bases. Germline V lookup: CDR1 SGHTA, CDR2 FQGNSA. The CDR3 length is 14 residues. Losses at the gene ends were 8 bases for V and 4 bases for J; bases not matched to a gene: 7. The CDR3 protein is CASGERGGRETQYF. The CDR3, as DNA: TGTGCCAGCGGGGAGCGGGGGGGCAGAGAGACCCAGTACTTC.

V and J are TRBV27 and TRBJ1-1; TRBD1 matches at 8 bases. Trimming removed 3 bases from V and 4 bases from J; junction bases left unmatched: 7. CDR3 length: 15 amino acids. Germline V CDR1 and CDR2: MNHEY, SMNVEV (reference sequence). CDR3 nucleotide sequence: TGTGCCAGCAGTTTGGACAGGGTATTTGGCACTGAAGCTTTCTTT. Encoded protein: CASSLDRVFGTEAFF.

This chain joins TRBV15 and TRBJ2-7; D gene uncertain. The V and J ends lost 4 bases and 3 bases respectively, with 10 bases between them. The CDR3 runs to 13 residues. CDR1 LNHNV and CDR2 YYDKDF come from the germline V gene (reference sequence). The CDR3 is CATSTVQRYEQYF. CDR3 sequence (DNA): TGTGCCACCAGCACAGTACAGCGCTACGAGCAGTACTTC.

The chain joins TRBV7-9 to TRBJ2-5; no reliable D call. The CDR3 sequence is 13 residues long. V gave up 8 bases and J gave up 4 bases, with 14 bases separating them. CDR1 is SEHNR and CDR2 is FQNEAQ in the germline V gene (reference sequence). CDR3 protein: CASEGPAGETQYF. CDR3 nucleotide sequence: TGTGCCAGCGAAGGGCCCGCCGGAGAGACCCAGTACTTC.

The chain is built from TRBV28 and TRBJ1-2, with D possibly TRBD1 on 5 matching bases. Germline V gene lookup returns CDR1 MDHEN and CDR2 SYDVKM. There are 15 residues in the CDR3. V lost 3 bases to trimming and J lost 2 bases, with 13 bases between them. Here the CDR3 reads CASSFGDAMNYGYTF. CDR3 bases: TGTGCCAGCAGTTTCGGGGACGCGATGAACTATGGCTACACCTTC.

This clonotype appeared a few times. This rearrangement joins TRBV5-6 to TRBJ1-1; 10 nucleotides agree with TRBD1. Germline V CDR1 and CDR2: SGHDT, YYEEEE. The CDR3 consists of 17 residues. The J segment lost 0 bases and the V segment lost 2 bases, leaving 7 bases of the junction unmatched. This CDR3 is CASSFRDRGLMNTEAFF. CDR3 DNA sequence: TGTGCCAGCAGCTTCCGGGACAGGGGACTCATGAACACTGAAGCTTTCTTT.

The chain recombines TRBV3-1 with TRBJ2-3; 9 bases align to TRBD1. Germline assignment: CDR1 LGHDT and CDR2 YNNKEL (reference sequence). The CDR3 contains 14 residues. The trim removed 4 bases at V and 5 bases at J, leaving 4 bases unmatched. CDR3 nucleotides: TGTGCCAGCAGCCCCGGGGACAGGGAAGATACGCAGTATTTT. It encodes CASSPGDREDTQYF.

Ten or more counts support this clonotype. J is TRBJ1-1 and V is TRBV7-2, with unresolved D. CDR3 size: 15 residues. With 5 bases removed from V and 5 bases from J, the gap between germline ends came to 18 bases. In germline, CDR1 is SGHTA, CDR2 FQGNSA. The CDR3 DNA follows: TGTGCCAGCAGCAAAAGTCACATGGGGAAAACTGAAGCTTTCTTT. Its protein is CASSKSHMGKTEAFF.

This clonotype was found once. This sequence joins TRBV9 and TRBJ2-3, with 9 bases that match TRBD2. Looked up from germline, CDR1 is SGDLS and CDR2 is YYNGEE. The CDR3 spans 15 residues. V was clipped by 0 bases and J by 6 bases; unmatched bases: 5. CDR3 in amino acids: CASSVGAGGSDTQYF. The CDR3 region has the DNA TGTGCCAGCAGCGTAGGAGCGGGGGGCTCCGATACGCAGTATTTT.

There are a few counts of this clonotype. The chain joins TRBV27 to TRBJ1-2, with a weak D call TRBD1 (6 bases). CDR3 length equals 15 residues. V lost 6 bases to trimming and J lost 4 bases, with 18 bases between them. Germline lookup yields CDR1 MNHEY and CDR2 SMNVEV (reference sequence). Written as DNA, the CDR3 is TGTGCCAGCAGCCCAGACCCCAGGGGCGGCTATGGCTACACCTTC. This codes for CASSPDPRGGYGYTF.

The table lists this clonotype with a few counts. This rearrangement joins TRBV9 to TRBJ2-1; 9 bases are shared with TRBD1. V trimming: 3 bases; J trimming: 7 bases; junction bases outside the gene matches: 5. In germline, CDR1 is SGDLS, CDR2 YYNGEE. The CDR3 totals 14 residues. The CDR3 is CASSAGTGLNEQFF. In nucleotides, the CDR3 is TGTGCCAGCAGCGCCGGGACAGGGCTTAATGAGCAGTTCTTC.

The chain links TRBV19 to TRBJ2-7, with TRBD2 matching 11 bases. From germline, CDR1 is LNHDA and CDR2 SQIVND (reference sequence). V lost 5 bases to trimming and J lost 6 bases; unmatched junction nucleotides: 3. The CDR3 has 13 residues. CDR3 amino acids: CASSLTSGAEQYF. DNA of the CDR3: TGTGCCAGTAGTTTGACTAGCGGGGCCGAGCAGTACTTC.

The chain is built from TRBV5-1 and TRBJ1-6; 7 nucleotides agree with TRBD1. Germline V gene sequence: CDR1 SGHRS, CDR2 YFSETQ. The CDR3 loop spans 17 amino acids. With 4 bases clipped from V and 0 bases from J, the junction kept 7 bases outside the gene matches. This CDR3 reads CASSNRDSSSYNSPLHF. The CDR3 coding sequence is TGCGCCAGCAGCAACCGGGACAGCAGCTCCTATAATTCACCCCTCCACTTT.

This chain links TRBV5-1 with TRBJ2-5; 9 nucleotides match TRBD1. Unmatched junction bases numbered 2, after V lost 0 bases and J lost 2 bases. Germline V gene sequence: CDR1 SGHRS, CDR2 YFSETQ. The CDR3 totals 15 residues. The DNA of the CDR3 is TGCGCCAGCAGCTTGGAAGGGACAGGGCAAGAGACCCAGTACTTC. This sequence encodes CASSLEGTGQETQYF.